The rows below give T cell receptor beta chains drawn from one sample of a study of cytomegalovirus exposure and HLA in healthy donors. The data were produced by immunoSEQ multiplex PCR, yet TCRdb's version contains in-frame clones alone and is incomplete. The table has fewer than 150,000 clones, about 80% seen once; the top ten hold just over 5%. The sample comprised PBMCs. The receptor set was obtained from a male donor in good health and CMV-seronegative. Each CDR3 is given with its conserved first and last residue. D genes are given only for firm matches. Clone size, where shown, is once, few, many, or a class for clones that have expanded.

clone_size d_call j_call v_call cdr3_aa cdr3_nt
NA TRBD1 TRBJ2-1 TRBV7-3 CASSSHGQGWNNEQFF TGTGCCAGCAGCTCCCATGGACAGGGGTGGAACAATGAGCAGTTCTTC
NA NA TRBJ1-4 TRBV25-1 CASSEGLGVGGEKLFF TGTGCCAGCAGTGAAGGTTTAGGGGTGGGAGGTGAAAAACTGTTTTTT
few NA TRBJ1-2 TRBV19 CASSSPGQWTYGYTF TGTGCCAGTAGTTCCCCTGGACAGTGGACCTATGGCTACACCTTC
NA NA TRBJ2-3 TRBV7-8 CASSSTRGPDTQYF TGTGCCAGCAGCTCAACGCGGGGTCCAGATACGCAGTACTTT
NA NA TRBJ2-1 TRBV28 CASSSSKGTPYNEQFF TGTGCCAGCAGTTCGTCCAAAGGGACACCTTACAATGAGCAGTTCTTC
NA TRBD1 TRBJ1-4 TRBV27 CASSWGQTNEKLFF TGTGCCAGCAGTTGGGGACAGACAAATGAAAAACTGTTTTTT
once TRBD1 TRBJ1-5 TRBV28 CASSLPVGTGDQPQHF TGTGCCAGCAGTCTGCCCGTGGGGACAGGTGATCAGCCCCAGCATTTT
NA NA TRBJ2-7 TRBV27 CASSEDITYEQYF TGTGCCAGCAGTGAGGACATTACCTACGAGCAGTACTTC
NA NA TRBJ2-1 TRBV5-6 CASSFLTAYNEQFF TGTGCCAGCAGCTTTCTAACTGCCTACAATGAGCAGTTCTTC
NA TRBD1 TRBJ1-2 TRBV4-1 CASSQVLTGGGYTF TGCGCCAGCAGCCAAGTTCTAACAGGGGGTGGCTACACCTTC
few NA TRBJ2-6 TRBV5-6 CASRIMSGAGANVLTF TGTGCCAGCAGAATTATGTCGGGGGCTGGGGCCAACGTCCTGACTTTC
NA TRBD1 TRBJ2-3 TRBV15 CATSTSRDRESDGTDTQYF TGTGCCACCAGCACGTCCCGGGACAGGGAAAGTGATGGTACAGATACGCAGTATTTT
NA TRBD1 TRBJ2-2 TRBV5-6 CASSLVWDRRTGELFF TGTGCCAGCAGCTTGGTTTGGGACAGACGCACCGGGGAGCTGTTTTTT
few TRBD1 TRBJ1-2 TRBV6-5 CASSYAGGRSWGYTF TGTGCCAGCAGTTACGCAGGGGGCAGATCCTGGGGCTACACCTTC